This T cell receptor beta chain was identified in a study of blood T cell repertoires in COVID-19. As for the study in general: Samples came from the United States, Italy and Spain, spanning acute and convalescent COVID-19. Nucleic acid was either cDNA or gDNA, and it came from T cells, B-cell-depleted T cells, or PBMCs.

From germline, CDR1 is LGHNT and CDR2 FRNRAP. The CDR3 extends over 20 amino acids. Trimming removed 3 bases from V and 2 bases from J; junction bases left unmatched: 17. Authors' data handling: Scientists estimated how many nucleated cells there were by amplifying reference gene primers. Profiled with immunoSEQ multiplex PCR; TCRdb holds only in-frame clones, not every one. D and trimming come from the DNA, and the V and J calls and clone size come from that table. The top ten hold over 0.8% of the sample, which has about 240,000 clones, around nine tenths seen once. Seattle enrolled patients during active infection and tracked them longitudinally. This clone has more than one count but fewer than ten.

The chain couples TRBV12-5 to TRBJ1-5, with TRBD1 identical over 9 bases. The source is a man aged 30 to 45 with COVID-19, enrolled during active disease. The sequenced material came from peripheral blood. The CDR3 bases are TGTGCTAGTGGTTTAGCGATCGGGACAGGGTTATCCGTCGGCAATCAGCCCCAGCATTTT. Its protein product is CASGLAIGTGLSVGNQPQHF.